This T cell receptor (beta chain) was captured in a study of human T cells and chemical hapten exposure. On the study more broadly: Scalp application of diphenylcyclopropenone was performed weekly in patients across the entire approximately 25-week study.

With 0 bases removed from V and 3 bases from J, the gap between germline ends came to 12 bases. The CDR3 extends over 15 amino acids. CDR1 and CDR2 from the germline V gene are SGDLS and YYNGEE. Individual cDNA molecules had unique molecular identifiers attached to them by the library. Methods used by the authors: Between about 23,224 and 700,000 TCRs appeared in each sample, and the median stood at roughly 95,000. TCRdb re-called the RACE reads with MiXCR, one entry per CDR3 protein. It is TCRdb's table, rather than the study itself, that gives the V and J calls and clone size. This sample has around 99,000 distinct CDR3 sequences, with about an eighth found just once. This clonotype was detected many times. As for time point: patch test 1, 2 weeks after DPC sensitization. Treatment meaning: therapeutic diphenylcyclopropenone sensitization with weekly scalp DPC.

This receptor was identified in a woman between 35 and 50 years old with alopecia areata. Some clones in this sample may be carry-over from other donors' samples. The sample consisted of whole blood, taken in connection with sensitization to the hapten diphenylcyclopropenone (DPC). This rearrangement joins TRBV9 to TRBJ1-2, with D unclear. CDR3 loop: CASSVDVDRDYGYTF. The CDR3 bases are TGTGCCAGCAGCGTAGATGTTGATAGGGACTATGGCTACACCTTC.